This T cell receptor (beta chain) was captured in a study of blood T cell repertoires in COVID-19. Overall study: The United States, Italy and Spain were the sources of the acute and convalescent COVID-19 samples.

Repertoires were generated with immunoSEQ multiplex PCR, while TCRdb's copy carries only in-frame clones and drops some. This table holds fewer than 200,000 clones, 86% found once. As to this clone: A much larger clone is a single base away; this may be a read error.

Sequencing input: peripheral blood. This TCR derives from a man between 65 and 85 years old with active or convalescent COVID-19.

CDR3 loop: CASSTGQGYGYTF. The CDR3 DNA is TGTGCCAGCAGCACGGGACAGGGCTATGGCTACACCTTC. The chain recombines TRBV11-2 with TRBJ1-2; the match to TRBD1 covers 9 bases. Germline lookup yields CDR1 SGHAT and CDR2 FQNNGV. This CDR3 region has 13 residues. After removal of 5 bases from V and 4 bases from J, the junction contained 2 bases not matched to a gene.